The 25 T cell receptor beta chains given below trace back to one sample, sequenced in a study of beta chain features in type 1 diabetes. No antigen is known for these receptors. The investigators reverse transcribed all of the isolated RNA, so they sequenced expressed TCRB transcripts. TCRdb's copy holds only in-frame clones and misses some; the assay was immunoSEQ multiplex PCR. The repertoire consists of hundreds of thousands of clones, with about an eighth occurring once and the leading ten covering approximately 0.02%. Broader study findings: A moderate, significant TCRB CDR3 shortening appeared in type 1 diabetes across four CD4+ subsets.

What was sequenced was naive CD4+ T cells from blood. The receptor set was obtained from a man aged 18 to 30 with type 1 diabetes.

In this sample, this clone turned up a few times. This chain connects TRBV7-9 to TRBJ2-2; D not resolved. This CDR3 region has 16 residues. V lost 2 bases to trimming and J lost 8 bases, with 18 bases between them. Germline V gene lookup returns CDR1 SEHNR and CDR2 FQNEAQ (reference sequence). The CDR3 loop is CASSLLEAIVTGELFF. In DNA form, the CDR3 reads TGTGCCAGCAGCTTACTTGAGGCCATAGTAACTGGGGAGCTGTTTTTT.

The chain couples TRBV7-9 to TRBJ1-1; possible D gene TRBD1, 5 bases. The V gene lost 5 bases and the J gene lost 3 bases, with 16 bases spanning the gap. The CDR3 length is 15 residues. Germline lookup yields CDR1 SEHNR and CDR2 FQNEAQ (reference sequence). The CDR3 sequence is CASSPRTRAHTEAFF. CDR3 DNA: TGTGCCAGCAGCCCCAGGACCAGGGCTCACACTGAAGCTTTCTTT. The full variable domain, rest sourced from reference TRBV7-9 and TRBJ1-1, is DTGVSQNPRHKITKRGQNVTFRCDPISEHNRLYWYRQTLGQGPEFLTYFQNEAQLEKSRLLSDRFSAERPKGSFSTLEIQRTEQGDSAMYLCASSPRTRAHTEAFFGQGTRLTVV.

This clone was seen more than once but under ten times. J is TRBJ2-3 and V is TRBV7-2; TRBD2 might be the D (5 bases). V lost 1 base, J lost 6 bases, and 14 bases lay in between. CDR3 length equals 15 residues. Looked up from germline, CDR1 is SGHTA and CDR2 is FQGNSA. The CDR3 reads CASSLGAGRWDTQYF. The CDR3 DNA follows: TGTGCCAGCAGCTTAGGTGCGGGCCGGTGGGATACGCAGTATTTT.

The V call is TRBV6-5, the J call TRBJ1-2; D is possibly TRBD1 (5 bases). Germline V gives CDR1 MNHEY, CDR2 SVGAGI. Trimming took off 7 bases at V and 2 bases at J, with 17 bases between the two ends. The CDR3 has 15 residues. CDR3 in DNA: TGTGCCAGCACCCCATTCAGGGAAAAGAACTATGGCTACACCTTC. It yields the protein CASTPFREKNYGYTF.

The chain carries TRBV7-8 and TRBJ1-1; the D gene is possibly TRBD1 (5 bases). Trimming stripped 2 bases from V and 6 bases from J, with 10 bases between. Germline values: CDR1 SGHVS, CDR2 FQNEAQ. The CDR3 consists of 13 residues. The CDR3 sequence: CASSLPGGAEAFF. The CDR3 region has the DNA TGTGCCAGCAGCTTACCTGGAGGGGCTGAAGCTTTCTTT.

The sample holds a few counts of this clone. This chain joins TRBV30 and TRBJ2-7; the match to TRBD1 covers 7 bases. CDR3 length: 14 residues. Per germline, CDR1 GTSNPN and CDR2 SVGIG (reference sequence). The ends lost 2 bases at V and 0 bases at J; junction bases unmatched: 4. CDR3 protein: CAWSPQGVSYEQYF. CDR3 nucleotide sequence: TGTGCCTGGAGTCCCCAGGGGGTCTCCTACGAGCAGTACTTC.

This clone was counted a few times. This chain links TRBV7-8 with TRBJ2-1; D may correspond to TRBD1 or TRBD2 (6 bases each). This CDR3 region has 14 residues. Germline-derived CDR1 and CDR2 are SGHVS and FQNEAQ. V lost 1 base, J lost 9 bases, and 13 bases lay in between. For the CDR3, the DNA is TGTGCCAGCAGCTTAGGCACGGGGGCAGGTGAGCAGTTCTTC. Residues: CASSLGTGAGEQFF.

In this sample, this clone turned up a few times. The chain has TRBV20-1 and TRBJ2-4; D not resolved. This CDR3 comprises 10 residues. Trimming shortened V by 4 bases and J by 8 bases, and 6 bases separated the two germline ends. Per the germline V gene, CDR1 is DFQATT and CDR2 is SNEGSKA (reference sequence). The CDR3 region is CSATRDIQYF. As DNA, the CDR3 is TGCAGTGCTACTAGGGACATTCAGTACTTC.

V gene TRBV7-6 combines with J gene TRBJ2-7; tentatively, D is TRBD2 (6 bases). The CDR3 extends over 14 amino acids. Trimming cost V 5 bases and J 7 bases, with 18 bases left between them. Germline V CDR1 and CDR2: SGHVS, FNYEAQ. CDR3: CASSPISVGREQYF. Here the CDR3 DNA reads TGTGCCAGCAGCCCTATAAGTGTTGGGAGGGAGCAGTACTTC.

The chain couples TRBV10-3 to TRBJ1-5; D is undetermined. This CDR3 is 15 amino acids long. The germline V and J ends were trimmed by 3 bases and 9 bases, with 18 bases remaining between them. Germline V gives CDR1 ENHRY, CDR2 SYGVKD. The DNA for the CDR3 is TGTGCCATCAGTGAAAGAGGAGTGACGGGATTGCCCCAGCATTTT. Its translation: CAISERGVTGLPQHF.

The J gene is TRBJ2-1, the V gene TRBV4-1; no clear D gene. The CDR3 contains 13 residues. Germline values: CDR1 MGHRA, CDR2 YSYEKL. Trimming removed 3 bases at V and 4 bases at J, with 7 bases between. CDR3 sequence reads: CASSQAEYNEQFF. DNA of the CDR3: TGCGCCAGCAGCCAGGCCGAGTACAATGAGCAGTTCTTC.

This clone was observed a handful of times. CDR3 amino acids: CASSEPLDTDTQYF. CDR3 bases: TGTGCCAGCAGTGAACCCCTCGACACAGATACGCAGTATTTT. The rearrangement uses TRBV25-1 and TRBJ2-3; D gene ambiguous. This CDR3 is built from 14 residues. The V end was cut by 2 bases, the J end by 2 bases, with 8 bases between. The germline V gene has CDR1 MGHDK and CDR2 SYGVNS.

The table lists this clone with a few counts. This chain connects TRBV7-9 to TRBJ2-3; TRBD1 is a possible D gene (7 bases). Germline V lookup: CDR1 SEHNR, CDR2 FQNEAQ (reference sequence). This CDR3 has 14 residues. Deletions cut 5 bases from V and 6 bases from J, with 15 bases between. The CDR3 is CASSTEGARDTQYF. CDR3 nucleotide sequence: TGTGCCAGCAGCACGGAGGGGGCGAGGGATACGCAGTATTTT.

This clone turned up a few times. The chain recombines TRBV2 with TRBJ2-1; D remains ambiguous. V was clipped by 6 bases and J by 7 bases, with 4 bases between them. This CDR3 has 10 amino acids. Per germline, CDR1 SNHLY and CDR2 FYNNEI. The CDR3 DNA sequence: TGTGCCAGCAGGCTAAATGAGCAGTTCTTC. This gives the protein CASRLNEQFF.

V and J are TRBV7-9 and TRBJ2-3; D perhaps matches TRBD1 (6 bases). The CDR3 is made up of 15 amino acids. In germline, CDR1 is SEHNR, CDR2 FQNEAQ (reference sequence). V lost 3 bases, J lost 3 bases, and 13 bases lay in between. As DNA, the CDR3 is TGTGCCAGCAGCTTGGGGACACGAGGAACAGATACGCAGTATTTT. Protein sequence: CASSLGTRGTDTQYF.

This clone was counted once. The J gene is TRBJ1-6, the V gene TRBV28; no reliable D call. The ends were cut back, 3 bases at V and 10 bases at J, with 13 bases in the middle. From germline, CDR1 is MDHEN and CDR2 SYDVKM. The CDR3 spans 14 residues. The CDR3 spells CASSLVGESSPLHF. CDR3 bases: TGTGCCAGCAGTTTGGTGGGTGAGTCCTCACCCCTCCACTTT.

This clone has a handful of counts. CDR3 nucleotide sequence: TGTGCCTGGAGTTTAGACACGATGTACTCCTACGAGCAGTACTTC. Encoded protein: CAWSLDTMYSYEQYF. The gene calls are TRBV30 and TRBJ2-7; D unclear. The CDR3 is 15 amino acids. Trimming stripped 2 bases from V and 0 bases from J, with 14 bases between. Germline V lookup: CDR1 GTSNPN, CDR2 SVGIG (reference sequence). Full variable domain (outside the CDR3, taken from reference TRBV30 and TRBJ2-7): SQTIHQWPATLVQPVGSPLSLECTVEGTSNPNLYWYRQAAGRGLQLLFYSVGIGQISSEVPQNLSASRPQDRQFILSSKKLLLSDSGFYLCAWSLDTMYSYEQYFGPGTRLTVT.

This clone was found a few times. V is TRBV6-5 and J is TRBJ2-2, with D possibly matching TRBD1 (5 bases). From germline, CDR1 is MNHEY and CDR2 SVGAGI. CDR3 length: 15 amino acids. The ends were cut back, 0 bases at V and 3 bases at J, with 8 bases in the middle. The CDR3 loop reads CASSYSDRYTGELFF. CDR3 in DNA: TGTGCCAGCAGTTACTCTGACAGATACACCGGGGAGCTGTTTTTT.

This clone was observed a handful of times. The chain has TRBV2 and TRBJ2-7; D is uncertain. Trimming pared 8 bases from V and 2 bases from J, leaving 16 bases between. Germline CDR1 is SNHLY and CDR2 is FYNNEI. CDR3 size: 14 residues. CDR3 sequence reads: CASSSQFGPYEQYF. The CDR3 coding sequence is TGTGCCAGCTCAAGTCAATTCGGGCCCTACGAGCAGTACTTC. Supplemented by reference TRBV2 and TRBJ2-7, the full variable domain reads EPEVTQTPSHQVTQMGQEVILRCVPISNHLYFYWYRQILGQKVEFLVSFYNNEISEKSEIFDDQFSVERPDGSNFTLKIRSTKLEDSAMYFCASSSQFGPYEQYFGPGTRLTVT.

This clone has just a few counts. Within the sample, other DNA sequences also encode this same CDR3. This chain links TRBV29-1 with TRBJ1-2; D unresolved. Looked up from germline, CDR1 is SQVTM and CDR2 is ANQGSEA. The CDR3 consists of 12 residues. Deletions cut 4 bases from V and 4 bases from J, with 10 bases between. DNA for the CDR3: TGCAGCGTTGGAGAGTCAGGCTATGGCTACACCTTC. Translated, it gives CSVGESGYGYTF.

This clone was seen a handful of times. This chain joins TRBV5-4 and TRBJ2-3; 11 nucleotides line up with TRBD2. Germline lookup yields CDR1 SGHNT and CDR2 YYREEE (reference sequence). This CDR3 has 16 residues. The J segment lost 1 base and the V segment lost 4 bases, leaving 5 bases of the junction unmatched. The CDR3 DNA follows: TGTGCCAGCAGCCCCAAACTAGCGGGGGGCACAGATACGCAGTATTTT. Amino acids: CASSPKLAGGTDTQYF.

This clone turned up a few times. J is TRBJ2-1 and V is TRBV4-2; 9 nucleotides line up with TRBD1. CDR1 and CDR2 from the germline V gene are LGHNA and YNFKEQ. V lost 4 bases, J lost 0 bases, and 7 bases stayed unmatched. The CDR3 extends over 17 amino acids. The CDR3 DNA sequence: TGTGCCAGCAGCCGCGGGCCACAGGGGGCCTCCTACAATGAGCAGTTCTTC. It is translated as CASSRGPQGASYNEQFF.

The chain links TRBV30 to TRBJ2-5, with D hard to call. Trimming pared 2 bases from V and 5 bases from J, leaving 15 bases between. CDR3 size: 14 residues. In germline, CDR1 is GTSNPN, CDR2 SVGIG (reference sequence). The CDR3 region is CAWSLGIGAETQYF. As DNA, the CDR3 is TGTGCCTGGAGTTTGGGAATCGGTGCGGAGACCCAGTACTTC.

In its sample, this clone was seen a few times. The CDR3 bases are TGTGCCAGCAGCTTAACCCACACGCCAGATACGCAGTATTTT. This codes for CASSLTHTPDTQYF. The V call is TRBV5-8, the J call TRBJ2-3; D is uncertain. The CDR3 consists of 14 residues. Germline CDR1 SGHTS, CDR2 YDEGEE. With 2 bases removed from V and 4 bases from J, the gap between germline ends came to 11 bases.

The chain joins TRBV6-5 to TRBJ2-1, with D perhaps matching TRBD2 (6 bases). Germline V lookup: CDR1 MNHEY, CDR2 SVGAGI. V shed 0 bases and J shed 9 bases, with 15 bases lying between them. The CDR3 consists of 15 residues. The CDR3 protein is CASSYSAPIGSEQFF. In DNA form, the CDR3 reads TGTGCCAGCAGTTACTCGGCTCCCATCGGGAGTGAGCAGTTCTTC.